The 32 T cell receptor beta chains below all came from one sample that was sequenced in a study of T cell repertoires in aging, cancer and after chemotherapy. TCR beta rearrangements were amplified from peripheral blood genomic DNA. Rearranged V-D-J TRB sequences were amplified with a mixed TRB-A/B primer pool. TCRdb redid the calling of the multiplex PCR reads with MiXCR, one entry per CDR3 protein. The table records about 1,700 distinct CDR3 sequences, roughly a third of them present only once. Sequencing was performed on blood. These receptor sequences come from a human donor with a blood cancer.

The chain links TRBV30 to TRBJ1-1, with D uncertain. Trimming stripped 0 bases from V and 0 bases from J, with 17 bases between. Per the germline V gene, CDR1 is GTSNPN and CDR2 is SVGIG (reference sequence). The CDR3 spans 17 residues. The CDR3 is CAWSVGRWSGMNTEAFF. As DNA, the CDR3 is TGTGCCTGGAGTGTAGGGAGATGGTCGGGCATGAACACTGAAGCTTTCTTT.

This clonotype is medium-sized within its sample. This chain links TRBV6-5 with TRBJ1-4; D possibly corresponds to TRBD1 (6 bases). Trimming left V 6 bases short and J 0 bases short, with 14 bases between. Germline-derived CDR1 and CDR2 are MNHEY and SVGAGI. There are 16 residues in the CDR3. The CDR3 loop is CASSIGQRSTNEKLFF. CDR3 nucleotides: TGTGCCAGCAGCATCGGACAGCGCTCAACTAATGAAAAACTGTTTTTT.

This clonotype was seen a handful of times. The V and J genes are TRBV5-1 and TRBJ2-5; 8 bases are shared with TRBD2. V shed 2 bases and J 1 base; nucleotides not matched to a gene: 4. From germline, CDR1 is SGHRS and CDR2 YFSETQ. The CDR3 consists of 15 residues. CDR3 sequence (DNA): TGCGCCAGCAGCTTTGGTGCGGGGGGCCAAGAGACCCAGTACTTC. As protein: CASSFGAGGQETQYF.

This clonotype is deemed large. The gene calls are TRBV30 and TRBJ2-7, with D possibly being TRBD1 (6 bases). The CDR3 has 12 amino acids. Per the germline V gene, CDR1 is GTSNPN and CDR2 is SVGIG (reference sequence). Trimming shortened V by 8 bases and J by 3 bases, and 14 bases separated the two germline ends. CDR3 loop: CAGKGDVYEQYF. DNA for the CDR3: TGTGCCGGTAAGGGGGACGTCTACGAGCAGTACTTC.

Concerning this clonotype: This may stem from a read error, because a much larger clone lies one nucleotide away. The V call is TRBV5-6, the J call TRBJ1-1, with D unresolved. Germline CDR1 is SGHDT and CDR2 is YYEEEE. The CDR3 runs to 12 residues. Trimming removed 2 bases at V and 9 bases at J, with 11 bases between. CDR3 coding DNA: TGTGCCAGCAGCTTACGGGGTACTAAAGCTTTCTTT. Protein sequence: CASSLRGTKAFF.

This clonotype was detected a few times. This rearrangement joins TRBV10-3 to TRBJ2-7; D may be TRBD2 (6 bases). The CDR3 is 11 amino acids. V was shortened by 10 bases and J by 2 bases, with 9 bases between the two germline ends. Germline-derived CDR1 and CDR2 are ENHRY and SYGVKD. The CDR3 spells CATGGTYEQYF. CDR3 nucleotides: TGTGCCACCGGGGGTACCTACGAGCAGTACTTC.

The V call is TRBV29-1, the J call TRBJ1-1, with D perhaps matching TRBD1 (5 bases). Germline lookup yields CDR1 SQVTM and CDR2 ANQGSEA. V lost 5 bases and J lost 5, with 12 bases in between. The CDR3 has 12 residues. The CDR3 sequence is CSVLRWGTEAFF. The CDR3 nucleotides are TGCAGCGTTCTAAGGTGGGGGACTGAAGCTTTCTTT.

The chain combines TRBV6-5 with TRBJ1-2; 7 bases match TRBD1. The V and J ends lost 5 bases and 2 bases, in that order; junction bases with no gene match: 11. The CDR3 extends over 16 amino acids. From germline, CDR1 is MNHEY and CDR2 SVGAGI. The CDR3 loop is CASSQTDRAPNYGYTF. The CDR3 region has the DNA TGTGCCAGCAGTCAAACTGACAGGGCGCCAAACTATGGCTACACCTTC.

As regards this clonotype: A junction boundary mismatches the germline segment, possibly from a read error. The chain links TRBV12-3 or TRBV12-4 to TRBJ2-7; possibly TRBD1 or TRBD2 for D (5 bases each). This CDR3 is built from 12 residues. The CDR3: CASRPSWGGHTF. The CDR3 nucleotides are TGTGCCAGCAGGCCTAGCTGGGGCGGCCACACGTTC.

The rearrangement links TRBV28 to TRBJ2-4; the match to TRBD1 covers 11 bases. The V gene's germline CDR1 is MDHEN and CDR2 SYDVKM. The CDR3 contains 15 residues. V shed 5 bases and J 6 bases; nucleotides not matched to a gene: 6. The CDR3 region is CASSGLGQGGNIQYF. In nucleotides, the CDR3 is TGTGCCAGCAGTGGACTGGGACAGGGGGGAAACATTCAGTACTTC.

The CDR3 reads CASSLEGTGTNYGYTF. The CDR3 coding sequence is TGTGCCAGCAGTTTAGAGGGTACGGGGACTAACTATGGCTACACCTTC. This rearrangement joins TRBV27 to TRBJ1-2, with D hard to call. The CDR3 spans 16 residues. The V gene's germline CDR1 is MNHEY and CDR2 SMNVEV (reference sequence). Trimming stripped 2 bases from V and 0 bases from J, with 13 bases between.

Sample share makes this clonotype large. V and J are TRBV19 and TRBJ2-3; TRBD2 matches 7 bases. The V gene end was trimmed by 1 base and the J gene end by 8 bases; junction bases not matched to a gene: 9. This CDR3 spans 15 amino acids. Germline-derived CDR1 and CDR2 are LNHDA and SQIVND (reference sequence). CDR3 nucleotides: TGTGCCAGTAGTATAGTCACTAGCGACCCCGCTACGCAGTATTTT. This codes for CASSIVTSDPATQYF. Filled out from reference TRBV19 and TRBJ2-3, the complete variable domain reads DGGITQSPKYLFRKEGQNVTLSCEQNLNHDAMYWYRQDPGQGLRLIYYSQIVNDFQKGDIAEGYSVSREKKESFPLTVTSAQKNPTAFYLCASSIVTSDPATQYFGPGTRLTVL.

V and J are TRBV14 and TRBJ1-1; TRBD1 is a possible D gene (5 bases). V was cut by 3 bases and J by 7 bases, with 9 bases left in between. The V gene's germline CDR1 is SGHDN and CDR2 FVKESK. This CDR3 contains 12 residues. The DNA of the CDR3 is TGTGCCAGCAGCCATCCTGGGGGTGAAGCTTTCTTT. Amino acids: CASSHPGGEAFF.

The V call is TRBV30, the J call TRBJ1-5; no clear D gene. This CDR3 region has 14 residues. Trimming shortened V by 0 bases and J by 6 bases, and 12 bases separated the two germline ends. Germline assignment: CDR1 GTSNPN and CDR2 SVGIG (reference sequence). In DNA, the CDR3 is TGTGCCTGGAGTGTAAACCTGGCGGGTCAGCCCCAGCATTTT. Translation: CAWSVNLAGQPQHF.

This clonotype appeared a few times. The CDR3 spells CASSVASGAGGYTF. Here the CDR3 DNA reads TGTGCCAGCAGCGTAGCTTCGGGGGCGGGCGGCTACACCTTC. The chain couples TRBV9 to TRBJ1-2; D might be TRBD1 (6 bases). From germline, CDR1 is SGDLS and CDR2 YYNGEE. CDR3 length: 14 amino acids. V shed 0 bases and J shed 8 bases, with 14 bases lying between them.

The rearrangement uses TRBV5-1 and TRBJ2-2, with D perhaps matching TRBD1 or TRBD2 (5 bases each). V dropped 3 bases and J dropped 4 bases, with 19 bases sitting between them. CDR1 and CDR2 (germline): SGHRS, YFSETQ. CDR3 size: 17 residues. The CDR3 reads CASSSIRDHSGTGELFF. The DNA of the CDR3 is TGCGCCAGCAGCTCAATCCGGGACCACTCGGGCACCGGGGAGCTGTTTTTT.

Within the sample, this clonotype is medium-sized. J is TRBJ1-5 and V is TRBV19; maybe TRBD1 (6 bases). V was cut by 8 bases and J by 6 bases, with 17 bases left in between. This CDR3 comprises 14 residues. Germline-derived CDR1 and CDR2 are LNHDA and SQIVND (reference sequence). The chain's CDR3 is CASRGGPLSQPQHF. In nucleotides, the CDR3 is TGTGCCAGTCGCGGGGGGCCCCTGAGTCAGCCCCAGCATTTT.

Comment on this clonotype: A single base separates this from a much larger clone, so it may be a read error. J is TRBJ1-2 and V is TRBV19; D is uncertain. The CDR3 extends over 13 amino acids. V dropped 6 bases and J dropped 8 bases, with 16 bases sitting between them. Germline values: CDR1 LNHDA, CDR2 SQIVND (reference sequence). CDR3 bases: TGTGCCAGTAGAGAGGATACGGTTGGAGGCTACACCTTC. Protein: CASREDTVGGYTF. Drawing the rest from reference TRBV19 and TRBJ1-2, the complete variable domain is DGGITQSPKYLFRKEGQNVTLSCEQNLNHDAMYWYRQDPGQGLRLIYYSQIVNDFQKGDIAEGYSVSREKKESFPLTVTSAQKNPTAFYLCASREDTVGGYTFGSGTRLTVV.

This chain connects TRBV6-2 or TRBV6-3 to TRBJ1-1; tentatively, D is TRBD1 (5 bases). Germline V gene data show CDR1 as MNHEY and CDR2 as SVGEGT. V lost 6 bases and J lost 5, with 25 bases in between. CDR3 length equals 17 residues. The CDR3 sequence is CASRARGDSSLGTEAFF. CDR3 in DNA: TGTGCCAGCAGGGCCCGGGGAGACAGTAGCTTGGGGACTGAAGCTTTCTTT.

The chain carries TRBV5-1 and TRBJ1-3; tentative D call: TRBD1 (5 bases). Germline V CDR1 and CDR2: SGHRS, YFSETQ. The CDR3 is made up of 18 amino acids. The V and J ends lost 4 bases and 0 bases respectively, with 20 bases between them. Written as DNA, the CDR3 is TGCGCCAGCAGCCGTACGGGTTCTGGGACTTCCTCTGGAAACACCATATATTTT. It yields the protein CASSRTGSGTSSGNTIYF.

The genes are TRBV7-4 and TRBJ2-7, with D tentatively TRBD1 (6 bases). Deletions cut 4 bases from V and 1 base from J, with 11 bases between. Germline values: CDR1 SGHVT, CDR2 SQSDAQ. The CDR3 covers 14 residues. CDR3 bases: TGTGCCAGCAGCTCCCCCGACAGGTCCTACGAGCAGTACTTC. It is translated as CASSSPDRSYEQYF.

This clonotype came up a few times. The CDR3 nucleotides read TGCGCCAGCAGCGGGGGGTCCGGGGAGCTGTTTTTT. Translated: CASSGGSGELFF. The chain joins TRBV5-1 to TRBJ2-2; D perhaps matches TRBD2 (6 bases). The CDR3 runs to 12 residues. The germline gives CDR1 SGHRS, CDR2 YFSETQ. The V gene lost 4 bases and the J gene lost 6 bases, with 7 bases spanning the gap.

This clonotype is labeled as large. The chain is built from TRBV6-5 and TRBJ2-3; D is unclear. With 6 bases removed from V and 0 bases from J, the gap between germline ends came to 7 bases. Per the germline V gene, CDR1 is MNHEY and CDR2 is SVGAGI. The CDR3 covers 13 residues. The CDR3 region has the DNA TGTGCCAGCAGGACAATAAGCACAGATACGCAGTATTTT. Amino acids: CASRTISTDTQYF.

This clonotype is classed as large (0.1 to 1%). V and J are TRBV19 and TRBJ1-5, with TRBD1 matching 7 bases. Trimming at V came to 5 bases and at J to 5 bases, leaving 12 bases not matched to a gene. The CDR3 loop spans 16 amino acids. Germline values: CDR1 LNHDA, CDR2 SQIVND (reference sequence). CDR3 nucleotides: TGTGCCAGTAGTCATGCCCTTGGGACAGTGTATCAGCCCCAGCATTTT. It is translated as CASSHALGTVYQPQHF.

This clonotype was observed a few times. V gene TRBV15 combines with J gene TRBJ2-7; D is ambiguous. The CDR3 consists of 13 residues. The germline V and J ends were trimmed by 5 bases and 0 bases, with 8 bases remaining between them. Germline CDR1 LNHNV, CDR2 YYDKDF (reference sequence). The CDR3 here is CATSQESSYEQYF. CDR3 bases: TGTGCCACCAGCCAGGAGAGCTCCTACGAGCAGTACTTC.

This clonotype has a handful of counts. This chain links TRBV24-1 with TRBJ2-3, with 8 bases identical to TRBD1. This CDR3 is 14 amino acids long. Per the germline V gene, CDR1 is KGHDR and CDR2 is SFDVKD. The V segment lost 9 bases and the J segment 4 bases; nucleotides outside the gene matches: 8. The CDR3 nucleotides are TGTGCCACCTCGTGGACAGGGAGTCCAGATACGCAGTATTTT. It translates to CATSWTGSPDTQYF.

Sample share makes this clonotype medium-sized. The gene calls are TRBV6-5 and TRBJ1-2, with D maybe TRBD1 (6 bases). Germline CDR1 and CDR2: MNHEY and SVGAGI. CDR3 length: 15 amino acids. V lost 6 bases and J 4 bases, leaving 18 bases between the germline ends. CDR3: CASRSEGQGFYGYTF. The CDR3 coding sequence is TGTGCCAGCAGAAGCGAGGGTCAGGGGTTCTATGGCTACACCTTC.

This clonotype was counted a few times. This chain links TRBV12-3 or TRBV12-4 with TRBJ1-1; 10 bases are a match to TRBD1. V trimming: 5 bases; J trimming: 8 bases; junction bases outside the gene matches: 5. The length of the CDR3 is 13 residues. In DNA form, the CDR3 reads TGTGCCAGCAGTCCCCGGGACAGGGGCGAAGCTTTCTTT. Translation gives CASSPRDRGEAFF.

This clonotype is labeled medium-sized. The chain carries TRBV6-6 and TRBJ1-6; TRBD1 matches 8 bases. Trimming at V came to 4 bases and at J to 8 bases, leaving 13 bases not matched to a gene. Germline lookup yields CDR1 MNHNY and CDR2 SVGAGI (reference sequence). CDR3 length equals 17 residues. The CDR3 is CASSSYPGGAGDSPLHF. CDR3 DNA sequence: TGTGCCAGCAGTTCATATCCAGGGGGCGCCGGGGATTCACCCCTCCACTTT.

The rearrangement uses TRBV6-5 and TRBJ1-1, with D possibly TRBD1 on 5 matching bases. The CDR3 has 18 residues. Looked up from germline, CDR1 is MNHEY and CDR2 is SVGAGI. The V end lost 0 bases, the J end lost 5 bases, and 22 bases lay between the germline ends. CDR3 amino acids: CASSYSGSLGVRWTEAFF. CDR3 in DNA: TGTGCCAGCAGTTACTCAGGTTCCTTAGGGGTCCGGTGGACTGAAGCTTTCTTT.

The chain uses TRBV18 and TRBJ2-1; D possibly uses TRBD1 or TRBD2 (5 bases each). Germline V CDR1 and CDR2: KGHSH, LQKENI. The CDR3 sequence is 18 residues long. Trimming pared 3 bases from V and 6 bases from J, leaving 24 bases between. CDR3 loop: CASSPLGVKGLRGNEQFF. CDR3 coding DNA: TGTGCCAGCTCACCTCTGGGCGTGAAGGGGTTGAGGGGCAATGAGCAGTTCTTC. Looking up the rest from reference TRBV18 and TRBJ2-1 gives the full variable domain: NAGVMQNPRHLVRRRGQEARLRCSPMKGHSHVYWYRQLPEEGLKFMVYLQKENIIDESGMPKERFSAEFPKEGPSILRIQQVVRGDSAAYFCASSPLGVKGLRGNEQFFGPGTRLTVL.

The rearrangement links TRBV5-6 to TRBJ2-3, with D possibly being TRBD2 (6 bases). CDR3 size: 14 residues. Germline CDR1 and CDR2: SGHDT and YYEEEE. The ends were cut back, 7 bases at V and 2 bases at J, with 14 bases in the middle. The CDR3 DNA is TGTGCCAGCTCCCGGGGGACGTACACAGATACGCAGTATTTT. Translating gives CASSRGTYTDTQYF.